A single sample is the source of the 30 T cell receptor beta chains below, sequenced in a study of CD8 T cells in Susac syndrome. Random hexamers were used to reverse transcribe an amount of roughly 0.45 to 1 ug RNA. TCRdb re-analysed the immunoSEQ multiplex PCR reads in MiXCR, keeping a single row per CDR3 protein. The sample lists approximately 190,000 distinct CDR3 sequences, 90% to 95% occurring once. The sequencing input was CD4+ T cells from PBMCs. The origin of the receptors is a human donor with multiple sclerosis.

This clonotype was picked up one time. The V gene is TRBV20-1, the J gene TRBJ1-2; 11 bases align to TRBD1. Trimming cost V 5 bases and J 1 base; bases outside gene matches: 9. Germline CDR1 DFQATT, CDR2 SNEGSKA (reference sequence). CDR3 length equals 16 residues. The CDR3 loop reads CSAPRGDRGSNYGYTF. In DNA form, the CDR3 reads TGCAGTGCTCCCCGGGGGGACAGGGGGAGTAACTATGGCTACACCTTC.

This chain joins TRBV18 and TRBJ2-3; 11 bases align to TRBD2. This CDR3 has 15 amino acids. The V gene's germline CDR1 is KGHSH and CDR2 LQKENI. With V trimmed by 8 bases and J by 4 bases, 8 bases remained unmatched. CDR3 sequence: CASTSLAGVPDTQYF. CDR3 DNA: TGTGCCAGCACATCACTAGCGGGAGTACCAGATACGCAGTATTTT.

The genes are TRBV14 and TRBJ2-5, with D perhaps TRBD2 (5 bases). Germline assignment: CDR1 SGHDN and CDR2 FVKESK. The V end was cut by 4 bases, the J end by 0 bases, with 9 bases between. CDR3 length: 14 amino acids. DNA for the CDR3: TGTGCCAGCAGCCGAGCGGAGTACCAAGAGACCCAGTACTTC. Encoded protein: CASSRAEYQETQYF. Drawing the rest from reference TRBV14 and TRBJ2-5, the complete variable domain is EAGVTQFPSHSVIEKGQTVTLRCDPISGHDNLYWYRRVMGKEIKFLLHFVKESKQDESGMPNNRFLAERTGGTYSTLKVQPAELEDSGVYFCASSRAEYQETQYFGPGTRLLVL.

This rearrangement joins TRBV10-3 to TRBJ2-5, with TRBD1 identical over 8 bases. Germline V CDR1 and CDR2: ENHRY, SYGVKD. V gave up 5 bases and J gave up 3 bases; unmatched junction bases: 8. The CDR3 extends over 15 amino acids. For the CDR3, the DNA is TGTGCCATCAGTCCAGGCGGACAGGGAGAAGAGACCCAGTACTTC. Protein: CAISPGGQGEETQYF.

The chain employs TRBV5-4 and TRBJ2-2; D possibly corresponds to TRBD2 (7 bases). V was cut by 6 bases and J by 7 bases, with 16 bases left in between. The CDR3 consists of 14 residues. The germline V gene encodes CDR1 SGHNT and CDR2 YYREEE (reference sequence). The CDR3 loop reads CASTSGGGNGELFF. CDR3 in DNA: TGTGCCAGCACCTCTGGGGGGGGCAACGGGGAGCTGTTTTTT.

This chain links TRBV29-1 with TRBJ2-6, with D unclear. The V and J ends lost 7 bases and 0 bases respectively, with 7 bases between them. Germline V gives CDR1 SQVTM, CDR2 ANQGSEA. CDR3 length: 13 residues. The CDR3 spells CSAGDSGANVLTF. CDR3 DNA sequence: TGCAGCGCTGGTGACTCTGGGGCCAACGTCCTGACTTTC.

The V gene is TRBV3-1, the J gene TRBJ1-1; 10 bases line up with TRBD1. V was pared by 2 bases and J by 3 bases, with 3 bases of the junction left unmatched. Germline V gene sequence: CDR1 LGHDT, CDR2 YNNKEL (reference sequence). The CDR3 sequence is 15 residues long. Written as DNA, the CDR3 is TGTGCCAGCAGCCAAAGGGACAGGGGTGACACTGAAGCTTTCTTT. Residues: CASSQRDRGDTEAFF.

The V call is TRBV3-1, the J call TRBJ1-3; D is uncertain. The CDR3 has 14 amino acids. Trimming took off 3 bases at V and 3 bases at J, with 9 bases between the two ends. CDR1 and CDR2 from the germline V gene are LGHDT and YNNKEL (reference sequence). The DNA of the CDR3 is TGTGCCAGCAGCCAGCGAAACCTTGGAAACACCATATATTTT. Protein sequence: CASSQRNLGNTIYF.

The rearrangement links TRBV12-3 or TRBV12-4 to TRBJ2-7; D not resolved. The V end lost 1 base, the J end lost 4 bases, and 11 bases lay between the germline ends. CDR3 length: 14 residues. This CDR3 reads CASSLGQQLYEQYF. CDR3 sequence (DNA): TGTGCCAGCAGTTTAGGGCAGCAACTGTACGAGCAGTACTTC.

This chain connects TRBV20-1 to TRBJ1-2, with a weak D call TRBD1 (5 bases). CDR1 and CDR2 from the germline V gene are DFQATT and SNEGSKA (reference sequence). Trimming removed 7 bases at V and 6 bases at J, with 21 bases between. The CDR3 length is 14 residues. This CDR3 reads CSVPPGGTGDGYTF. CDR3 in DNA: TGCAGTGTCCCACCGGGAGGGACGGGGGATGGCTACACCTTC.

The count of this clonotype is one. The chain has TRBV12-3 or TRBV12-4 and TRBJ1-6; 10 nucleotides line up with TRBD1. The CDR3 contains 15 residues. With V trimmed by 7 bases and J by 10 bases, 10 bases remained unmatched. The CDR3 reads CASTPRTGGKSPLHF. The DNA of the CDR3 is TGTGCCAGCACCCCCCGGACAGGGGGAAAATCACCCCTCCACTTT.

The CDR3 DNA reads TGTGCCAGCAGCTTAAGAGGGATCACAGATACGCAGTATTTT. Its protein product is CASSLRGITDTQYF. The chain links TRBV7-9 to TRBJ2-3; maybe TRBD2 (5 bases). V was pared by 2 bases and J by 2 bases, with 8 bases between. CDR1 and CDR2 from the germline V gene are SEHNR and FQNEAQ (reference sequence). This CDR3 has 14 residues.

This chain links TRBV20-1 with TRBJ2-7; 11 bases fit TRBD2. The V gene end was trimmed by 3 bases and the J gene end by 1 base; junction bases not matched to a gene: 8. Looked up from germline, CDR1 is DFQATT and CDR2 is SNEGSKA (reference sequence). The CDR3 loop spans 16 amino acids. For the CDR3, the DNA is TGCAGTGCTAGTAGCACTAGCGGGAGCTGGTCCTACGAGCAGTACTTC. Translated: CSASSTSGSWSYEQYF.

The genes are TRBV20-1 and TRBJ2-3; D might be TRBD2 (5 bases). V lost 3 bases and J lost 3, with 13 bases in between. Germline assignment: CDR1 DFQATT and CDR2 SNEGSKA (reference sequence). CDR3 length: 14 amino acids. CDR3 DNA: TGCAGTGCTAGTCCCCCAGCGGATACAGATACGCAGTATTTT. Protein product: CSASPPADTDTQYF.

This clonotype was seen just once. This chain links TRBV20-1 with TRBJ2-5, with TRBD2 identical over 14 bases. Germline trimming cut 5 bases from V and 5 bases from J; bases unmatched to any gene: 4. This CDR3 comprises 14 residues. Germline V gives CDR1 DFQATT, CDR2 SNEGSKA (reference sequence). In nucleotides, the CDR3 is TGCAGTGCTCTCCGGACTAGCGGGAGGGAGACCCAGTACTTC. Translating gives CSALRTSGRETQYF.

The rearrangement links TRBV5-1 to TRBJ1-1; possible D gene TRBD1, 6 bases. The CDR3 consists of 11 residues. The ends were cut back, 3 bases at V and 9 bases at J, with 9 bases in the middle. CDR1 is SGHRS and CDR2 is YFSETQ in the germline V gene. CDR3 amino acids: CASSSDSQAFF. The CDR3 DNA reads as TGCGCCAGCAGCTCGGACAGCCAAGCTTTCTTT. Looking up the rest from reference TRBV5-1 and TRBJ1-1 gives the full variable domain: KAGVTQTPRYLIKTRGQQVTLSCSPISGHRSVSWYQQTPGQGLQFLFEYFSETQRNKGNFPGRFSGRQFSNSRSEMNVSTLELGDSALYLCASSSDSQAFFGQGTRLTVV.

The chain couples TRBV30 to TRBJ2-2; D may be TRBD2 (6 bases). Germline V gene data show CDR1 as GTSNPN and CDR2 as SVGIG (reference sequence). There are 12 residues in the CDR3. V gave up 2 bases and J gave up 6 bases, with 7 bases separating them. The CDR3 protein is CAWSWGAGELFF. The CDR3 coding sequence is TGTGCCTGGAGTTGGGGGGCCGGGGAGCTGTTTTTT.

The genes are TRBV19 and TRBJ2-1; 8 nucleotides match TRBD1. Trimming removed 5 bases from V and 7 bases from J; junction bases left unmatched: 10. In germline, CDR1 is LNHDA, CDR2 SQIVND (reference sequence). The CDR3 totals 15 residues. CDR3 bases: TGTGCCAGTAGTCCGGCGGACAGGGTAGAGAATGAGCAGTTCTTC. Protein: CASSPADRVENEQFF. The variable domain in full, with the rest retrieved from reference TRBV19 and TRBJ2-1, is DGGITQSPKYLFRKEGQNVTLSCEQNLNHDAMYWYRQDPGQGLRLIYYSQIVNDFQKGDIAEGYSVSREKKESFPLTVTSAQKNPTAFYLCASSPADRVENEQFFGPGTRLTVL.

V usage is TRBV7-9 and J usage is TRBJ2-7; 7 bases are a match to TRBD1. V shed 5 bases and J 5 bases; nucleotides not matched to a gene: 9. From germline, CDR1 is SEHNR and CDR2 FQNEAQ (reference sequence). The CDR3 is made up of 14 amino acids. The CDR3 sequence: CASSAPPTGDEQYF. As DNA, the CDR3 is TGTGCCAGCAGCGCCCCGCCTACAGGGGACGAGCAGTACTTC. The complete variable domain, with remaining parts taken from reference TRBV7-9 and TRBJ2-7, reads DTGVSQNPRHKITKRGQNVTFRCDPISEHNRLYWYRQTLGQGPEFLTYFQNEAQLEKSRLLSDRFSAERPKGSFSTLEIQRTEQGDSAMYLCASSAPPTGDEQYFGPGTRLTVT.

The V gene is TRBV20-1, the J gene TRBJ2-7, with 8 bases aligning to TRBD2. CDR3 length: 15 amino acids. Germline V gives CDR1 DFQATT, CDR2 SNEGSKA (reference sequence). Losses at the gene ends were 3 bases for V and 5 bases for J; bases not matched to a gene: 12. CDR3 loop: CSARRFSGGFNEQYF. The CDR3 coding sequence is TGCAGTGCTAGGCGTTTCTCGGGAGGGTTCAACGAGCAGTACTTC.

V is TRBV2 and J is TRBJ2-5; 8 nucleotides agree with TRBD2. In germline, CDR1 is SNHLY, CDR2 FYNNEI. CDR3 length: 15 amino acids. The junction had 7 bases not matched to a gene; V was cut back by 6 bases and J by 1 base. In DNA form, the CDR3 reads TGTGCCAGCAGGCCGGTAGCGGGGTCCCAAGAGACCCAGTACTTC. It encodes CASRPVAGSQETQYF.

V is TRBV3-1 and J is TRBJ1-4; 9 bases fit TRBD1. CDR3 length: 16 residues. J lost 8 bases, V lost 0 bases, and 7 bases had no gene match. Germline V lookup: CDR1 LGHDT, CDR2 YNNKEL (reference sequence). CDR3 loop: CASSQDLGQGFEKLFF. CDR3 in DNA: TGTGCCAGCAGCCAAGATCTGGGACAGGGTTTCGAAAAACTGTTTTTT.

CDR3 bases: TGTGCCAGCAGATTAAGAGAATTGGGAGGCTACACCTTC. This encodes CASRLRELGGYTF. The J gene is TRBJ1-2, the V gene TRBV11-2; the D is unclear. The ends were cut back, 6 bases at V and 8 bases at J, with 16 bases in the middle. Germline assignment: CDR1 SGHAT and CDR2 FQNNGV. The CDR3 totals 13 residues.

The rearrangement joins TRBV3-1 to TRBJ2-1; D unresolved. V was cut by 0 bases and J by 6 bases, with 15 bases left in between. Germline V gives CDR1 LGHDT, CDR2 YNNKEL (reference sequence). This CDR3 has 16 residues. CDR3 nucleotide sequence: TGTGCCAGCAGCCAAGATGGGGAAGGGCCCTTCAATGAGCAGTTCTTC. This codes for CASSQDGEGPFNEQFF.

The chain uses TRBV3-1 and TRBJ2-1; perhaps TRBD2 as D (5 bases). Trimming cost V 0 bases and J 9 bases, with 6 bases left between them. Germline V lookup: CDR1 LGHDT, CDR2 YNNKEL (reference sequence). The CDR3 is 12 amino acids. DNA for the CDR3: TGTGCCAGCAGCCAAGATCGGGGTGAGCAGTTCTTC. Protein: CASSQDRGEQFF.

The chain uses TRBV29-1 and TRBJ2-3; 12 bases align to TRBD2. V was pared by 6 bases and J by 7 bases, with 5 bases of the junction left unmatched. Germline values: CDR1 SQVTM, CDR2 ANQGSEA. The CDR3 runs to 13 residues. CDR3 sequence: CSVGTSGLNTQYF. As DNA, the CDR3 is TGCAGCGTAGGGACTAGCGGGCTGAATACGCAGTATTTT.

This clonotype was detected once. CDR3 loop: CSARDSGGTTEAFF. As DNA, the CDR3 is TGCAGTGCTAGAGATTCGGGCGGTACCACTGAAGCTTTCTTT. This rearrangement joins TRBV20-1 to TRBJ1-1; D gene unclear. Trimming pared 0 bases from V and 4 bases from J, leaving 12 bases between. The germline CDR1 and CDR2 sequences are DFQATT and SNEGSKA (reference sequence). The CDR3 totals 14 residues.

The rearrangement joins TRBV20-1 to TRBJ2-3, with D uncertain. Germline loops: CDR1 DFQATT, CDR2 SNEGSKA (reference sequence). Between the trimmed V and J ends, which lost 4 bases and 1 base, there was a span of 12 bases. This CDR3 has 14 residues. CDR3 region: CSAICEDCTDTQYF. In nucleotides, the CDR3 is TGCAGTGCTATATGTGAGGATTGCACAGATACGCAGTATTTT.

J is TRBJ2-7 and V is TRBV5-1; 8 bases agree with TRBD1. The junction had 8 bases not matched to a gene; V was cut back by 6 bases and J by 3 bases. Germline V gives CDR1 SGHRS, CDR2 YFSETQ. There are 14 residues in the CDR3. CDR3 in amino acids: CASTKRDRNYEQYF. The CDR3 nucleotides are TGCGCCAGCACAAAACGGGACAGGAACTACGAGCAGTACTTC.

The chain employs TRBV3-1 and TRBJ1-2; D is uncertain. CDR3 length: 15 amino acids. The germline CDR1 and CDR2 sequences are LGHDT and YNNKEL (reference sequence). Trimming pared 3 bases from V and 7 bases from J, leaving 18 bases between. This CDR3 is CASSQDFVQARGYTF. The DNA for the CDR3 is TGTGCCAGCAGCCAGGACTTTGTGCAGGCGCGTGGCTACACCTTC.